Listed below are T cell receptor beta chains from one sample, sequenced in a study of shared clonotypes between healthy human individuals. Method: immunoSEQ multiplex PCR; TCRdb's copy keeps in-frame clones and lacks some. The sample comprises approximately 530,000 clones, about 96% of which are singletons, and approximately 0.062% rests with the top ten. The sample comprised naive CD4+ T cells sorted from blood. These receptors all come from a woman in her twenties or thirties in good health. Both conserved end residues are part of each CDR3. The D gene is left open where the match is weak. Expanded clones are given a class, and other clones once, few, many or no size at all.

j_call	d_call	clone_size	v_call	cdr3_nt	cdr3_aa
TRBJ2-2	TRBD2	NA	TRBV7-9	TGTGCCAGCAGCTTAGGACTAGCGGGCCCCGGGGAGCTGTTTTTT	CASSLGLAGPGELFF
TRBJ1-2	NA	NA	TRBV11-3	TGTGCCAGCAGCTCGACCGGGGGAGGGGGCTACACCTTC	CASSSTGGGGYTF
TRBJ1-1	TRBD1	NA	TRBV14	TGTGCCAGCAGCGAAGACTTGCAGGGGGCAGGTACTGAAGCTTTCTTT	CASSEDLQGAGTEAFF
TRBJ2-5	NA	NA	TRBV21-1	TGTGCCAGCAGCAAAGAAAAAGGACACAGGGATAGTGATGGGGAGACCCAGTACTTC	CASSKEKGHRDSDGETQYF
TRBJ1-1	NA	NA	TRBV10-1	TGCGCCAGCAGTGAGTCAGGGTTTCGGGCTGAAGCTTTCTTT	CASSESGFRAEAFF
TRBJ1-6	TRBD1	NA	TRBV10-3	TGTGCCATCAGTGAGTCGTGGTTCGACAGGGGTGTGAATTCACCCCTCCACTTT	CAISESWFDRGVNSPLHF
TRBJ1-2	NA	NA	TRBV18	TGTGCCAGCTCACCGATGGACAAGCATGGCTACACCTTC	CASSPMDKHGYTF
TRBJ2-7	TRBD1	NA	TRBV2	TGTGCCAGCAGGACGACAGGGGGTTTCTACGAGCAGTACTTC	CASRTTGGFYEQYF
TRBJ2-7	NA	few	TRBV6-5	TGTGCCAGCAGTTACTCGAGCGGTATCTCCTACGAGCAGTACTTC	CASSYSSGISYEQYF
TRBJ2-1	NA	NA	TRBV30	TGTGCCTGGAGTGTAGTGGGATCCTACAATGAGCAGTTCTTC	CAWSVVGSYNEQFF
TRBJ2-7	NA	NA	TRBV7-6	TGTGCCAGCAGCCCAGGGACCTCCTACGAGCAGTACTTC	CASSPGTSYEQYF
TRBJ1-6	NA	NA	TRBV25-1	TGTGCCAGCAGTGAATTTAATTCACCCCTCCACTTT	CASSEFNSPLHF
TRBJ1-1	TRBD1	NA	TRBV29-1	TGCAGCGTTGACTACTGGGGACAGTACACTGAAGCTTTCTTT	CSVDYWGQYTEAFF
TRBJ1-4	NA	NA	TRBV6-6	TGTGCCAGCAGTAGTCCTCTCGGCAATGAAAAACTGTTTTTT	CASSSPLGNEKLFF
TRBJ2-7	TRBD2	NA	TRBV7-2	TGTGCCAGCAGCTTAGGCCTAGCGGGAGGACCCGAGCAGTACTTC	CASSLGLAGGPEQYF
TRBJ1-2	TRBD1	NA	TRBV5-4	TGTGCCAGCAGCCAAGATCCCGGCTGGACAGGGGATCCTAACTATGGCTACACCTTC	CASSQDPGWTGDPNYGYTF
TRBJ2-7	TRBD2	NA	TRBV7-2	TGTGCCAGCAGCTTAATGAGCGGGAATGAGCAGTACTTC	CASSLMSGNEQYF
TRBJ2-1	NA	NA	TRBV12-2	TGTGCAAGTCGCTACCCAATCGGTGAGCAGTTCTTC	CASRYPIGEQFF
TRBJ2-1	NA	NA	TRBV21-1	TGTGCCAGCAGCAAAATGGGACAGGGCCGTTCCTACAATGAGCAGTTCTTC	CASSKMGQGRSYNEQFF
TRBJ2-3	NA	NA	TRBV2	TGTGCCAGCAGTGAAATTAGCGGACGCACAGATACGCAGTATTTT	CASSEISGRTDTQYF
TRBJ2-1	NA	NA	TRBV7-8	TGTGCCAGCAGGAATAAGACCTACAATGAGCAGTTCTTC	CASRNKTYNEQFF
TRBJ2-7	NA	NA	TRBV19	TGTGCCAGTAGTCAGACTGGGGGCACTAATTCCTACGAGCAGTACTTC	CASSQTGGTNSYEQYF
TRBJ2-7	NA	NA	TRBV6-6	TGTGCCAGCAGTTACTCTCGGGGCGGGTACGAGCAGTACTTC	CASSYSRGGYEQYF
TRBJ2-7	TRBD1	NA	TRBV28	TGTGCCAGCACCAATGACAGGGGAAGTCACGAGCAGTACTTC	CASTNDRGSHEQYF
TRBJ2-1	NA	NA	TRBV19	TGTGCCAGTAGTATAAGGTGGGGCGGGGACTCCTACAATGAGCAGTTCTTC	CASSIRWGGDSYNEQFF
TRBJ2-5	TRBD2	once	TRBV18	TGTGCCAGCTCACAACGACTAGCGCGAGAGACCCAGTACTTC	CASSQRLARETQYF